Sequencing of this TCR beta chain was carried out in a study of Graves' ophthalmopathy and Graves' hyperthyroidism. Deletions cut 9 bases from V and 4 bases from J, with 18 bases between. The CDR3 runs 15 residues. Germline assignment: CDR1 KGHDR and CDR2 SFDVKD. Using RNA transcripts, the TCR beta CDR3 regions were amplified. The first round was an RT-PCR with HTBI primers, and the second round was a multiplex PCR. TCRdb re-called the multiplex PCR reads with MiXCR, one entry per CDR3 protein. The profile shows 210,000 or so distinct CDR3 sequences, 25% to 35% of them singletons. This clonotype was observed at least ten times.

The genes are TRBV24-1 and TRBJ1-5; D is unresolved. This clonotype was obtained from a man aged 50 or older with Graves' ophthalmopathy. Sequencing was done on a sample of peripheral blood. The CDR3 DNA reads TGTGCCACCCCGCCGCGGCAGGAAAGGAATCAGCCCCAGCATTTT. Translation: CATPPRQERNQPQHF.